The source of this T cell receptor beta chain is a study of T cells in localized non-small cell lung cancer. Germline CDR1 is SGHRS and CDR2 is YFSETQ. After removal of 4 bases from V and 0 bases from J, the junction contained 11 bases not matched to a gene. The CDR3 loop spans 17 amino acids. Using immunoSEQ multiplex PCR, the repertoire was profiled, and TCRdb retains in-frame clones only, with some absent. The data hold tens of thousands of clones, with about nine tenths observed a single time. This receptor was taken from a man between 40 and 75 years old with stage I squamous cell lung carcinoma. Sequences were derived from peripheral blood, sampled before any cancer treatment. The J gene is TRBJ1-1, the V gene TRBV5-1, with 8 positions matching TRBD1. The CDR3 loop reads CASSVDGTGRMNTEAFF. Here the CDR3 DNA reads TGCGCCAGCAGCGTCGACGGGACAGGACGCATGAACACTGAAGCTTTCTTT.